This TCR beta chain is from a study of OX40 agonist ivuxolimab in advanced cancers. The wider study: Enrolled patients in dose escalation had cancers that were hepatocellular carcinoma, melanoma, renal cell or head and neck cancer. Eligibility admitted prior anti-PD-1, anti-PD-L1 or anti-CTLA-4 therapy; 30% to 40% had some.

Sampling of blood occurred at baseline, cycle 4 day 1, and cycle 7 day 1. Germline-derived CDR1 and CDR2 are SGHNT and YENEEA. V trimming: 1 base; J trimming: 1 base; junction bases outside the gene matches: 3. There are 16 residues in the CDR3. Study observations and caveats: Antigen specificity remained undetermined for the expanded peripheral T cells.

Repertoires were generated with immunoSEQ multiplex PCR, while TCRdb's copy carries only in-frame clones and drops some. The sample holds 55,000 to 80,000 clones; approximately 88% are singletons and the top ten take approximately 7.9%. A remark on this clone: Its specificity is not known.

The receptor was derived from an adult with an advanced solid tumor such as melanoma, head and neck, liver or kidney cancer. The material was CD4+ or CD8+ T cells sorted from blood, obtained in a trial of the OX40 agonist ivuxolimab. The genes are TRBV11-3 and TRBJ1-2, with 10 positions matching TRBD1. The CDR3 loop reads CASSLAGDRGNYGYTF. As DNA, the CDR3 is TGTGCCAGCAGCTTAGCCGGGGACAGGGGTAACTATGGCTACACCTTC.